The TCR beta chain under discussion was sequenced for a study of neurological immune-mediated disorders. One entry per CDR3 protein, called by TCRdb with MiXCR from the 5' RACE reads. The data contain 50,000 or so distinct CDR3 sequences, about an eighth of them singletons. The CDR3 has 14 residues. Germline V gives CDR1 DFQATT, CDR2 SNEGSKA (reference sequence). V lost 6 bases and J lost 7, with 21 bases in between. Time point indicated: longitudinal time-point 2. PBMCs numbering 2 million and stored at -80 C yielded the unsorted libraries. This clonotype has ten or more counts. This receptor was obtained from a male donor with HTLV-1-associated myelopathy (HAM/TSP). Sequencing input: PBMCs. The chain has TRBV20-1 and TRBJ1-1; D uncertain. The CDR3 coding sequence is TGCAGTGCCCCACACGGTCTGAAGGGCGGTGAAGCTTTCTTT. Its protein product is CSAPHGLKGGEAFF.